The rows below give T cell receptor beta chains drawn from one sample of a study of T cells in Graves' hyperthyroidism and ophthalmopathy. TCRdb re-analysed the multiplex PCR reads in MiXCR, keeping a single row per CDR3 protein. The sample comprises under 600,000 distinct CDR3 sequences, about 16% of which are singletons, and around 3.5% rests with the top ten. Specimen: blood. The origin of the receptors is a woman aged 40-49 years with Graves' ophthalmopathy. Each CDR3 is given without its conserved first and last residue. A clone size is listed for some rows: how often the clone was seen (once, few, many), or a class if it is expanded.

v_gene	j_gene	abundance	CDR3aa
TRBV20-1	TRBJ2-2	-	SARELADNTGELF
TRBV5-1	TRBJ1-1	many	ASRQGPNTEAF
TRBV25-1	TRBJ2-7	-	ASSNGGRNEQY
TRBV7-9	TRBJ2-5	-	ATTGSYQETQY
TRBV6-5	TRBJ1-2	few	ASRLPGGGYT
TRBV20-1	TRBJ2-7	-	SARGGALDEQY
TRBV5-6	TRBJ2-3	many	ASNRRGSTDTQY
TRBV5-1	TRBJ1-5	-	ASREREFRVNQPQH
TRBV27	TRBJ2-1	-	TSSFNGGSYNEQF
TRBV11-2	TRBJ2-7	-	ASSLGGARNEQY
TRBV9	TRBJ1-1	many	ASSVDLGTEAF
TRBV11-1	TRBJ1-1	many	ASSEWIGTENTEAF
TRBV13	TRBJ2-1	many	ASSLPQGVYNEQF
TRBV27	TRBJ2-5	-	ASSLYPDLPRKTQY
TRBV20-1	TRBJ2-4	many	SARDWASGGENIQY
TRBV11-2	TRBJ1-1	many	ASSSGTGRRVNTEAF
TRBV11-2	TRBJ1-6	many	ASSAGYSPLH
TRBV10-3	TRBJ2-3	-	AISESLTLDSHTQY
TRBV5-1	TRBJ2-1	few	ASSLVPLAAPSTSYNEQF
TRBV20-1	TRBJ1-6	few	SAGQGRSYNSPLH
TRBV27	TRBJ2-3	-	ASSELQGYLTDTQY
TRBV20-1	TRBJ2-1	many	SARGAGGPGNEQF
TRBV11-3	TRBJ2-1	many	ASSFPTVGQPEQF